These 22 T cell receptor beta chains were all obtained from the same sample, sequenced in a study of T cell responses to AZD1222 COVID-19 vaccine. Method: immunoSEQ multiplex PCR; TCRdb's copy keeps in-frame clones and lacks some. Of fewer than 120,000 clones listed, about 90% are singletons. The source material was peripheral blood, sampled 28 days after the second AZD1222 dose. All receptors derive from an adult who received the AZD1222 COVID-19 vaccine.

The CDR3 nucleotides read TGTGCCAGCAGTTCCTCGCTGGGGAGGAATCAGCCCCAGCATTTT. It codes for CASSSSLGRNQPQHF. The V call is TRBV28, the J call TRBJ1-5; no reliable D call. CDR3 length: 15 amino acids. Between the trimmed V and J ends, which lost 4 bases and 4 bases, there was a span of 14 bases. Germline-derived CDR1 and CDR2 are MDHEN and SYDVKM.

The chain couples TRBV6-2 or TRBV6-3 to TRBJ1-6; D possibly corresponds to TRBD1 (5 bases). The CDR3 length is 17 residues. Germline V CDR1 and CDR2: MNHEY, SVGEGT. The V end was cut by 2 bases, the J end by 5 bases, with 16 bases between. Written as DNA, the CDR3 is TGTGCCAGCAGTTACGCCACCGGGGGGACCGATAATTCACCCCTCCACTTT. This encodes CASSYATGGTDNSPLHF.

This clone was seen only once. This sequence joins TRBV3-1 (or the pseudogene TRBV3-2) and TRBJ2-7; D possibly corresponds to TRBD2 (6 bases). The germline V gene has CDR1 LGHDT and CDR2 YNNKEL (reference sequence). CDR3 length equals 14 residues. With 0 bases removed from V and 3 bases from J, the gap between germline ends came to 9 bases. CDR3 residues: CASSQDMRGYEQYF. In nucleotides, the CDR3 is TGTGCCAGCAGCCAAGACATGCGGGGCTACGAGCAGTACTTC.

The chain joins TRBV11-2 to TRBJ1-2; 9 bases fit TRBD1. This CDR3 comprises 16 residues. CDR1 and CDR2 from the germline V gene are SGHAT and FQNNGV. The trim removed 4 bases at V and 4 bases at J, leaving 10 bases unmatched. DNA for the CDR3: TGTGCCAGCAGCTCTCCTCACAGGGGGCGAGGCTATGGCTACACCTTC. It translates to CASSSPHRGRGYGYTF.

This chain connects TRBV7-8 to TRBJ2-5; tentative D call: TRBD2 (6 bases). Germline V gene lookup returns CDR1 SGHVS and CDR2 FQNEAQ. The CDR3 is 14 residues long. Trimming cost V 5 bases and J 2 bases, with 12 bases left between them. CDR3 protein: CASSARDFQETQYF. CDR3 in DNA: TGTGCCAGCAGCGCCCGGGACTTTCAAGAGACCCAGTACTTC.

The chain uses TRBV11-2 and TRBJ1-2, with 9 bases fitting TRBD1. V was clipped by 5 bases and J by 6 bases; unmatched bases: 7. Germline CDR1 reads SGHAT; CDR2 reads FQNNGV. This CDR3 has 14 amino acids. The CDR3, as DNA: TGTGCCAGCAGCATACTACAGGGGGCAAATGGCTACACCTTC. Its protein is CASSILQGANGYTF.

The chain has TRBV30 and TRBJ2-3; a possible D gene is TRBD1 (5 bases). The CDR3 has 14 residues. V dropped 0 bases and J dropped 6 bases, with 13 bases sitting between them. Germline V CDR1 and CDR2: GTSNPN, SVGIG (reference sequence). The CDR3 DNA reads TGTGCCTGGAGTGTAGCAGGGTCTACCGATACGCAGTATTTT. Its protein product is CAWSVAGSTDTQYF.

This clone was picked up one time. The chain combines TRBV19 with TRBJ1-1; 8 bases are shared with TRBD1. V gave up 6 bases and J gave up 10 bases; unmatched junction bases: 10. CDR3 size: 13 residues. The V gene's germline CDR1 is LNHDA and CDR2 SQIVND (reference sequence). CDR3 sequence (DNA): TGTGCCAGTAGCAGACAGGGGAGGGTTCCAGCTTTCTTT. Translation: CASSRQGRVPAFF.

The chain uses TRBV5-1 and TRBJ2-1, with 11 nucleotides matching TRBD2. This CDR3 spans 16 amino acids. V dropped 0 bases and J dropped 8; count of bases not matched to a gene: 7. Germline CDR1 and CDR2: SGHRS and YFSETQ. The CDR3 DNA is TGCGCCAGCAGCTTGGCTACTAGCGGGAGTTTGGATGAGCAGTTCTTC. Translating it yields CASSLATSGSLDEQFF.

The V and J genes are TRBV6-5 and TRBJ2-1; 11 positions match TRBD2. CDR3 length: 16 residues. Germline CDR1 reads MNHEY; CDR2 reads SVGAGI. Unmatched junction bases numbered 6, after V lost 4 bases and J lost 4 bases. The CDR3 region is CASSSRTSGRYNEQFF. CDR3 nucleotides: TGTGCCAGCAGTTCCCGGACTAGCGGGCGATACAATGAGCAGTTCTTC.

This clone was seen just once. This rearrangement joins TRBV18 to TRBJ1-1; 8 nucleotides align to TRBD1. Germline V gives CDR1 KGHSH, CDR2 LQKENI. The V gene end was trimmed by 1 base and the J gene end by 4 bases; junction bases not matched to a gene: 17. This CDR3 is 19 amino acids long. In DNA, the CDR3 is TGTGCCAGCTCACCACTGGGGGGGCGTCAGGGGGCGCGGAGCACTGAAGCTTTCTTT. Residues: CASSPLGGRQGARSTEAFF.

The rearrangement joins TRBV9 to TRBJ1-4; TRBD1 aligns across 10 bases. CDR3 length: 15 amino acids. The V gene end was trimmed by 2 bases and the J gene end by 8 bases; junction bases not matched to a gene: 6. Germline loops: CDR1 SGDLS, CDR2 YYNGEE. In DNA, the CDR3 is TGTGCCAGCAGCGTCCAGACAGGGGGCGTCGAAAAACTGTTTTTT. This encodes CASSVQTGGVEKLFF.

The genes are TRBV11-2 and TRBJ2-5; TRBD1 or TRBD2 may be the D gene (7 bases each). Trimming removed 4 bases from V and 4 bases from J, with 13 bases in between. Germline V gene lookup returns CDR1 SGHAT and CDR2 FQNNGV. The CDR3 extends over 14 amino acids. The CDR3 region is CASSSRGGLETQYF. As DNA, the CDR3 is TGTGCCAGCAGCTCCAGGGGGGGGCTAGAGACCCAGTACTTC. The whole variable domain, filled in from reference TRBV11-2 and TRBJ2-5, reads EAGVAQSPRYKIIEKRQSVAFWCNPISGHATLYWYQQILGQGPKLLIQFQNNGVVDDSQLPKDRFSAERLKGVDSTLKIQPAKLEDSAVYLCASSSRGGLETQYFGPGTRLLVL.

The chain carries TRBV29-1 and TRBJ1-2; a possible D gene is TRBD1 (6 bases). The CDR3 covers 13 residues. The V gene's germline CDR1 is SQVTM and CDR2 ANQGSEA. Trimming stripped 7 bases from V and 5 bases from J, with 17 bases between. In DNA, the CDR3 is TGCAGCGCCGACCGATACGGACAGTATGGCTACACCTTC. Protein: CSADRYGQYGYTF.

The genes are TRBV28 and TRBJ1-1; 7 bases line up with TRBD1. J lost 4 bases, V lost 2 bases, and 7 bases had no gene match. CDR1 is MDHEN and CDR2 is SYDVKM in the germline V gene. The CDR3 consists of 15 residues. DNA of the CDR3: TGTGCCAGCAGTTTAGGGAGGGCAGGGGGCACTGAAGCTTTCTTT. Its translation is CASSLGRAGGTEAFF.

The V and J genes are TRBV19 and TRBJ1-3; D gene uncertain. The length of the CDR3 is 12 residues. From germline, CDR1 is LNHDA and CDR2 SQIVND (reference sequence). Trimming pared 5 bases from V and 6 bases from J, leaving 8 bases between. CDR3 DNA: TGTGCCAGTAGTCCCAGACAAAACACCATATATTTT. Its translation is CASSPRQNTIYF.

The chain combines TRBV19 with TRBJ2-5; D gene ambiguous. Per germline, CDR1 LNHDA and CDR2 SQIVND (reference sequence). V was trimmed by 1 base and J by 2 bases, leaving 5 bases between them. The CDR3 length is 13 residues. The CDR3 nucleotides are TGTGCCAGTAGTATAGGGGTACAAGAGACCCAGTACTTC. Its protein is CASSIGVQETQYF.

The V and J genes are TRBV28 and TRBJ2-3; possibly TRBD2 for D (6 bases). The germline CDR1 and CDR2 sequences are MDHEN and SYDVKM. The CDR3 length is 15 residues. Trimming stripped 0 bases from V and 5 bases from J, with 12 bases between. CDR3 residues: CASSLWGGKIDTQYF. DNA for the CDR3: TGTGCCAGCAGTTTATGGGGCGGGAAAATAGATACGCAGTATTTT.

CDR3 sequence (DNA): TGTGCCAGTAGCCCGGGACAGGGGGCTGAAGCTTTCTTT. It specifies CASSPGQGAEAFF. V gene TRBV19 combines with J gene TRBJ1-1, with 11 nucleotides matching TRBD1. This CDR3 comprises 13 residues. V lost 6 bases to trimming and J lost 6 bases; unmatched junction nucleotides: 3. Germline assignment: CDR1 LNHDA and CDR2 SQIVND (reference sequence). The whole variable domain, filled in from reference TRBV19 and TRBJ1-1, reads DGGITQSPKYLFRKEGQNVTLSCEQNLNHDAMYWYRQDPGQGLRLIYYSQIVNDFQKGDIAEGYSVSREKKESFPLTVTSAQKNPTAFYLCASSPGQGAEAFFGQGTRLTVV.

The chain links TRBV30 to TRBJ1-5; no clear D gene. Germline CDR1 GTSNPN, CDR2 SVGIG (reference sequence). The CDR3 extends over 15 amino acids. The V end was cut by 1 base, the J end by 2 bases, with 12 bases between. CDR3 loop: CAWSESYWGNQPQHF. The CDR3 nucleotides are TGTGCCTGGAGTGAAAGCTACTGGGGCAATCAGCCCCAGCATTTT.

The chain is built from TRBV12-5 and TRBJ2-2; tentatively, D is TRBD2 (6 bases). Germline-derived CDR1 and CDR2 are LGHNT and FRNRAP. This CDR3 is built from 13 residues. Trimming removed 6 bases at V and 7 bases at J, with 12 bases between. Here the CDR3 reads CASGMEGIGELFF. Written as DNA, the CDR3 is TGTGCTAGTGGAATGGAGGGAATCGGGGAGCTGTTTTTT.

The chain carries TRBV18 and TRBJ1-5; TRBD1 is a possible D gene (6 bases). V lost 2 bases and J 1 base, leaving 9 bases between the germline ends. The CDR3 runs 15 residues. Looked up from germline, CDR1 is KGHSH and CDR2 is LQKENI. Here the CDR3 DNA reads TGTGCCAGCTCACCAATGGACAGCAGCAATCAGCCCCAGCATTTT. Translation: CASSPMDSSNQPQHF.